These 27 T cell receptor beta chains originate from one sample sequenced in a study of OX40 agonist ivuxolimab in advanced cancers. Receptor libraries were prepared by the immunoSEQ multiplex PCR assay. What TCRdb holds here is the immuneACCESS table cut down to in-frame rearrangements. Part of the clones is not present; checked against another copy, under half of the missing clones reflect an unresolved V gene, and the others are unexplained. Across this sample there are under 35,000 clones, with around 80% seen only once. The ten largest make up less than 25% of the sample. The sample was CD4+ or CD8+ T cells sorted from blood, taken in a trial of the OX40 agonist ivuxolimab. Every receptor here comes from an adult with an advanced solid tumor such as melanoma, head and neck, liver or kidney cancer.

This rearrangement joins TRBV10-3 to TRBJ2-7; perhaps TRBD2 as D (5 bases). CDR1 is ENHRY and CDR2 is SYGVKD in the germline V gene. V lost 3 bases and J 0 bases, leaving 12 bases between the germline ends. The CDR3 runs to 15 residues. The CDR3 is CAISDPDGGSYEQYF. DNA of the CDR3: TGTGCCATCAGTGATCCGGACGGAGGCTCCTACGAGCAGTACTTC.

The rearrangement uses TRBV4-1 and TRBJ1-3; 7 bases line up with TRBD1. Trimming at V came to 4 bases and at J to 10 bases, leaving 10 bases not matched to a gene. In germline, CDR1 is MGHRA, CDR2 YSYEKL. This CDR3 is built from 14 residues. The chain's CDR3 is CASSPQDRQGTIYF. CDR3 DNA: TGCGCCAGCAGCCCACAGGACAGGCAAGGTACCATATATTTT.

A few counts support this clone. The chain carries TRBV4-3 and TRBJ2-7, with 7 positions matching TRBD1. V gave up 3 bases and J gave up 3 bases; unmatched junction bases: 8. CDR1 is LGHNA and CDR2 is YSLEER in the germline V gene. This CDR3 has 15 amino acids. The CDR3 DNA is TGCGCCAGCAGCCAGACCGCCGGGACAGTCTACGAGCAGTACTTC. Translated: CASSQTAGTVYEQYF.

This clone was detected only once. The V and J genes are TRBV6-5 and TRBJ2-1; 7 bases are a match to TRBD1. The junction had 9 bases not matched to a gene; V was cut back by 5 bases and J by 8 bases. This CDR3 comprises 14 residues. Germline-derived CDR1 and CDR2 are MNHEY and SVGAGI. For the CDR3, the DNA is TGTGCCAGCAGTCTGGATAGACAGGGTTATGAGCAGTTCTTC. It yields the protein CASSLDRQGYEQFF.

The genes are TRBV9 and TRBJ1-2; the D is unclear. The germline V and J ends were trimmed by 0 bases and 2 bases, with 14 bases remaining between them. The CDR3 is made up of 16 amino acids. In germline, CDR1 is SGDLS, CDR2 YYNGEE. This CDR3 is CASSVDPSPRNYGYTF. CDR3 bases: TGTGCCAGCAGCGTAGACCCCTCCCCACGGAACTATGGCTACACCTTC. Full variable domain (missing parts from reference TRBV9 and TRBJ1-2): DSGVTQTPKHLITATGQRVTLRCSPRSGDLSVYWYQQSLDQGLQFLIQYYNGEERAKGNILERFSAQQFPDLHSELNLSSLELGDSALYFCASSVDPSPRNYGYTFGSGTRLTVV.

The V and J genes are TRBV7-6 and TRBJ2-6; TRBD1 is a possible D gene (5 bases). This CDR3 has 15 amino acids. V was trimmed by 5 bases and J by 1 base, leaving 9 bases between them. Germline V lookup: CDR1 SGHVS, CDR2 FNYEAQ. DNA of the CDR3: TGTGCCAGCAGCACCCAGGGATCTGGGGCCAACGTCCTGACTTTC. Translating gives CASSTQGSGANVLTF. Full variable domain (outside the CDR3, taken from reference TRBV7-6 and TRBJ2-6): GAGVSQSPRYKVTKRGQDVALRCDPISGHVSLYWYRQALGQGPEFLTYFNYEAQQDKSGLPNDRFSAERPEGSISTLTIQRTEQRDSAMYRCASSTQGSGANVLTFGAGSRLTVL.

The chain joins TRBV6-1 to TRBJ1-2, with 7 bases matching TRBD1. The germline V gene encodes CDR1 MNHNS and CDR2 SASEGT. V gave up 6 bases and J gave up 5 bases; unmatched junction bases: 6. The CDR3 spans 13 residues. In nucleotides, the CDR3 is TGTGCCAGCAGCCCGGGGACAGTATATGGCTACACCTTC. Its translation: CASSPGTVYGYTF.

The chain joins TRBV10-3 to TRBJ1-3; 9 positions agree with TRBD1. Trimming took 9 bases from V and 0 from J; bases not matched to a gene: 15. The CDR3 consists of 18 residues. Germline CDR1 is ENHRY and CDR2 is SYGVKD. The chain's CDR3 is CAIGPGQGKDSSGNTIYF. Written as DNA, the CDR3 is TGTGCCATTGGTCCGGGACAGGGCAAGGACTCCTCTGGAAACACCATATATTTT.

This chain links TRBV2 with TRBJ2-4, with TRBD1 matching 10 bases. Germline V gene sequence: CDR1 SNHLY, CDR2 FYNNEI. The J segment lost 0 bases and the V segment lost 5 bases, leaving 13 bases of the junction unmatched. The CDR3 sequence is 19 residues long. CDR3 sequence: CASSSRGQGDVGAKNIQYF. The CDR3 DNA sequence: TGTGCCAGCAGTAGTAGAGGACAGGGGGATGTAGGAGCCAAAAACATTCAGTACTTC.

This clone has a handful of counts. The rearrangement links TRBV10-3 to TRBJ1-3; D is possibly TRBD1 (6 bases). The V gene's germline CDR1 is ENHRY and CDR2 SYGVKD. The CDR3 has 15 amino acids. V lost 5 bases, J lost 4 bases, and 15 bases lay in between. CDR3 sequence (DNA): TGTGCCATCAGTCGCCGGCGGGGGCTAGGAAACACCATATATTTT. This encodes CAISRRRGLGNTIYF.

This clone was counted between two and nine times. The chain links TRBV28 to TRBJ2-7, with 9 bases identical to TRBD1. CDR1 is MDHEN and CDR2 is SYDVKM in the germline V gene. Unmatched junction bases numbered 8, after V lost 5 bases and J lost 3 bases. The CDR3 runs 15 residues. The CDR3 is CASSDTGGASYEQYF. CDR3 sequence (DNA): TGTGCCAGCAGTGACACAGGGGGCGCAAGCTACGAGCAGTACTTC.

V is TRBV15 and J is TRBJ2-3; no firm D call. With 0 bases removed from V and 4 bases from J, the gap between germline ends came to 8 bases. This CDR3 is 14 amino acids long. Germline V lookup: CDR1 LNHNV, CDR2 YYDKDF (reference sequence). For the CDR3, the DNA is TGTGCCACCAGCAGAGATTTAGAATCAGATACGCAGTATTTT. Its translation: CATSRDLESDTQYF.

The gene calls are TRBV7-2 and TRBJ2-5, with 7 bases that match TRBD2. The CDR3 loop spans 12 amino acids. V shed 11 bases, J shed 5 bases, and the junction held 8 bases outside the gene matches. Germline CDR1 is SGHTA and CDR2 is FQGNSA. CDR3 amino acids: CASLGGEETQYF. CDR3 nucleotides: TGTGCCTCCTTGGGGGGGGAGGAGACCCAGTACTTC.

The chain uses TRBV6-5 and TRBJ2-7, with 10 bases identical to TRBD2. The trim removed 5 bases at V and 2 bases at J, leaving 3 bases unmatched. The germline CDR1 and CDR2 sequences are MNHEY and SVGAGI. This CDR3 comprises 14 residues. CDR3 sequence reads: CASSHTSGTYEQYF. DNA for the CDR3: TGTGCCAGCAGTCACACTAGCGGGACCTACGAGCAGTACTTC.

The chain is built from TRBV19 and TRBJ1-1; 9 bases are shared with TRBD1. Germline CDR1 reads LNHDA; CDR2 reads SQIVND (reference sequence). This CDR3 comprises 14 residues. V lost 5 bases, J lost 5 bases, and 6 bases stayed unmatched. For the CDR3, the DNA is TGTGCCAGTAGTGGTGGGACAGGGTGGACTGAAGCTTTCTTT. Translated, it gives CASSGGTGWTEAFF.

This clone was recorded only once. One junction end disagrees with the germline gene, perhaps due to a read error. The chain joins TRBV6-5 to TRBJ2-2; 7 bases are a match to TRBD1. The V gene's germline CDR1 is MNHEY and CDR2 SVGAGI. CDR3 length: 14 amino acids. This CDR3 is CASSEQGHTGELLF. The CDR3 bases are TGTGCCAGCAGTGAACAGGGGCACACCGGGGAGCTGCTTTTT.

The V and J genes are TRBV5-1 and TRBJ1-3; 8 positions agree with TRBD1. The V and J ends lost 1 base and 3 bases, in that order; junction bases with no gene match: 3. CDR3 size: 15 residues. Germline-derived CDR1 and CDR2 are SGHRS and YFSETQ. CDR3 sequence: CASSLTGQGGNTIYF. DNA for the CDR3: TGCGCCAGCAGCTTGACCGGACAGGGTGGAAACACCATATATTTT.

This clone has just one count. This chain connects TRBV6-4 to TRBJ2-2; TRBD2 aligns across 12 bases. The V gene's germline CDR1 is MRHNA and CDR2 SNTAGT. V was pared by 6 bases and J by 7 bases, with 6 bases of the junction left unmatched. This CDR3 has 15 residues. Written as DNA, the CDR3 is TGTGCCAGCAGCCCTAGCGGGGGGGCCGTCGGGGAGCTGTTTTTT. It specifies CASSPSGGAVGELFF.

This clone was picked up a small number of times. The rearrangement uses TRBV7-9 and TRBJ1-1; the D gene is possibly TRBD1 (5 bases). The germline V gene has CDR1 SEHNR and CDR2 FQNEAQ (reference sequence). This CDR3 spans 14 amino acids. Trimming took off 4 bases at V and 6 bases at J, with 15 bases between the two ends. CDR3: CASSSHGTRAEAFF. CDR3 nucleotides: TGTGCCAGCAGCTCACACGGGACGCGGGCTGAAGCTTTCTTT. Based on the CDR3 plus reference TRBV7-9 and TRBJ1-1, the full variable domain is DTGVSQNPRHKITKRGQNVTFRCDPISEHNRLYWYRQTLGQGPEFLTYFQNEAQLEKSRLLSDRFSAERPKGSFSTLEIQRTEQGDSAMYLCASSSHGTRAEAFFGQGTRLTVV.

This chain connects TRBV7-3 to TRBJ2-2; 7 bases match TRBD2. Germline CDR1 reads SGHTA; CDR2 reads FQGTGA. With V trimmed by 8 bases and J by 2 bases, 8 bases remained unmatched. The length of the CDR3 is 15 residues. CDR3 loop: CASGGETTNTGELFF. DNA for the CDR3: TGTGCCAGCGGGGGGGAGACTACAAACACCGGGGAGCTGTTTTTT.

In its sample, this clone was seen once. The chain employs TRBV9 and TRBJ1-1; TRBD1 is a possible D gene (6 bases). The CDR3 runs 15 residues. V dropped 0 bases and J dropped 1 base, with 10 bases sitting between them. Germline V gene sequence: CDR1 SGDLS, CDR2 YYNGEE. The CDR3 sequence: CASSVGGAWNTEAFF. CDR3 bases: TGTGCCAGCAGCGTAGGGGGGGCCTGGAACACTGAAGCTTTCTTT.

This chain uses TRBV28 with TRBJ1-1, with D possibly matching TRBD1 (6 bases). The germline V and J ends were trimmed by 7 bases and 1 base, with 13 bases remaining between them. Per germline, CDR1 MDHEN and CDR2 SYDVKM. The CDR3 has 14 residues. The CDR3 reads CASKSGGANTEAFF. CDR3 nucleotides: TGTGCCAGCAAATCGGGGGGGGCGAACACTGAAGCTTTCTTT.

This chain connects TRBV5-1 to TRBJ2-3; D gene uncertain. The CDR3 is made up of 14 amino acids. Germline CDR1 SGHRS, CDR2 YFSETQ. The V and J ends lost 3 bases and 0 bases respectively, with 8 bases between them. This chain's CDR3 is CASSSSISTDTQYF. CDR3 nucleotide sequence: TGCGCCAGCAGCTCCTCGATAAGCACAGATACGCAGTATTTT.

J is TRBJ1-4 and V is TRBV18; the D is unclear. The CDR3 is 14 residues long. Trimming took off 3 bases at V and 5 bases at J, with 10 bases between the two ends. Germline CDR1 reads KGHSH; CDR2 reads LQKENI. The CDR3 DNA is TGTGCCAGCTCACCTCGCCGGGTAAATGAAAAACTGTTTTTT. Translating it yields CASSPRRVNEKLFF.

The chain has TRBV28 and TRBJ1-2, with unresolved D. Trimming pared 4 bases from V and 6 bases from J, leaving 12 bases between. Germline V gives CDR1 MDHEN, CDR2 SYDVKM. This CDR3 spans 13 amino acids. The CDR3: CASSSQVRNGYTF. CDR3 nucleotides: TGTGCCAGCAGTTCTCAGGTACGGAATGGCTACACCTTC.

Only one count was recorded for this clone. The chain links TRBV9 to TRBJ2-7, with 9 nucleotides matching TRBD1. Germline-derived CDR1 and CDR2 are SGDLS and YYNGEE. The CDR3 runs 15 residues. V lost 0 bases, J lost 2 bases, and 3 bases stayed unmatched. The CDR3 spells CASSVGTGDAYEQYF. The CDR3 DNA reads TGTGCCAGCAGCGTAGGGACAGGGGATGCCTACGAGCAGTACTTC. The whole variable domain, remainder taken from reference TRBV9 and TRBJ2-7, is DSGVTQTPKHLITATGQRVTLRCSPRSGDLSVYWYQQSLDQGLQFLIQYYNGEERAKGNILERFSAQQFPDLHSELNLSSLELGDSALYFCASSVGTGDAYEQYFGPGTRLTVT.

The chain recombines TRBV29-1 with TRBJ2-7, with 10 bases lining up with TRBD1. This CDR3 has 15 residues. Germline trimming cut 6 bases from V and 3 bases from J; bases unmatched to any gene: 11. Germline CDR1 SQVTM, CDR2 ANQGSEA. This CDR3 reads CSVAGTGEFSYEQYF. CDR3 bases: TGCAGCGTCGCCGGGACAGGGGAATTTAGCTACGAGCAGTACTTC.